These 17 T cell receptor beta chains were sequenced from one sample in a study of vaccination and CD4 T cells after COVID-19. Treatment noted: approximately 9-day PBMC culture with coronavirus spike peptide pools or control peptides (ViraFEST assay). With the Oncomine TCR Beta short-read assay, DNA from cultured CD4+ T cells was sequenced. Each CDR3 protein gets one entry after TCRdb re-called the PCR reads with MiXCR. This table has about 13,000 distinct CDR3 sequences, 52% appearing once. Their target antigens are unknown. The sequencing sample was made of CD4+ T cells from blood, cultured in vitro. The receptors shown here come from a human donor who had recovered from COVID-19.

The CDR3 sequence is CASSPDRGYGTGELFF. CDR3 bases: TGTGCCAGCAGCCCGGACAGGGGTTACGGGACCGGGGAGCTGTTTTTT. J is TRBJ2-2 and V is TRBV7-9, with 9 bases that match TRBD1. Germline CDR1 and CDR2: SEHNR and FQNEAQ (reference sequence). The CDR3 loop spans 16 amino acids. V dropped 5 bases and J dropped 5; count of bases not matched to a gene: 9.

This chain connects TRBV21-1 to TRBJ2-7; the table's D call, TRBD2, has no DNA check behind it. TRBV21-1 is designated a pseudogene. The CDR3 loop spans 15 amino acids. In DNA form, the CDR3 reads TGTGCCAGCAGCAAAGCGCTAAAGCGGTCCTACGAGCAGTACTTC. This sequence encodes CASSKALKRSYEQYF.

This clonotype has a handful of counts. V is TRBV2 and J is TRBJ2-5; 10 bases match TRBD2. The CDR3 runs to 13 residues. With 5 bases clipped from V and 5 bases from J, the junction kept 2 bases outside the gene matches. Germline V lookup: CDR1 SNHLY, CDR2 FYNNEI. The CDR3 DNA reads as TGTGCCAGCAGTCTAGCGGGAGTCGAGACCCAGTACTTC. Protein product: CASSLAGVETQYF.

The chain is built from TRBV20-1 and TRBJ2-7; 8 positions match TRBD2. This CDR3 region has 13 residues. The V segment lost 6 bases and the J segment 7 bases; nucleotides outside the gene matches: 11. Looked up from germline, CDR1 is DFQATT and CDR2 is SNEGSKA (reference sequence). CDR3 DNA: TGCAGTGCAGCGAAACGGGAGGGTAGGGAGCAGTACTTC. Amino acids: CSAAKREGREQYF.

CDR3 region: CASSMRDTVQETQYF. In DNA form, the CDR3 reads TGTGCCAGTAGTATGCGGGACACAGTCCAAGAGACCCAGTACTTC. The chain joins TRBV19 to TRBJ2-5, with D perhaps matching TRBD1 or TRBD2 (6 bases each). The CDR3 length is 15 residues. Germline CDR1 and CDR2: LNHDA and SQIVND (reference sequence). V was trimmed by 3 bases and J by 1 base, leaving 12 bases between them.

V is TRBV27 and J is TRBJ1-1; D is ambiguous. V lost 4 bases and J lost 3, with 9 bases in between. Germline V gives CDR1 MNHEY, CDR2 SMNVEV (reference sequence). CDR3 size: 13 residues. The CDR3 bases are TGTGCCAGCAGTTCCGAAAGTTACACTGAAGCTTTCTTT. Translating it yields CASSSESYTEAFF.

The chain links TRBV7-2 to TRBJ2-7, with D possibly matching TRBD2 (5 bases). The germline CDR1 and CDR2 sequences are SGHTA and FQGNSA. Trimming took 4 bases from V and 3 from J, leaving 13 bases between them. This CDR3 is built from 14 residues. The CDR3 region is CASSSIPADYEQYF. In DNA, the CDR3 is TGTGCCAGCAGCTCGATCCCAGCGGACTACGAGCAGTACTTC.

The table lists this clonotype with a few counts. CDR3 region: CASSLTGVAKNIQYF. In DNA, the CDR3 is TGTGCCAGCAGCCTCACAGGGGTAGCCAAAAACATTCAGTACTTC. The V gene is TRBV7-2, the J gene TRBJ2-4; 7 nucleotides agree with TRBD1. In germline, CDR1 is SGHTA, CDR2 FQGNSA. The CDR3 spans 15 residues. V trimming: 5 bases; J trimming: 0 bases; junction bases outside the gene matches: 4.

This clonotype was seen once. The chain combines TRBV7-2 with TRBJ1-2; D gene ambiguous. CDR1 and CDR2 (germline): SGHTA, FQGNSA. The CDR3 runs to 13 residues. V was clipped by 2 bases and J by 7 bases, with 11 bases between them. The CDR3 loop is CASSLNRERGYTF. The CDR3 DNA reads TGTGCCAGCAGCTTAAATCGGGAACGTGGCTACACCTTC.

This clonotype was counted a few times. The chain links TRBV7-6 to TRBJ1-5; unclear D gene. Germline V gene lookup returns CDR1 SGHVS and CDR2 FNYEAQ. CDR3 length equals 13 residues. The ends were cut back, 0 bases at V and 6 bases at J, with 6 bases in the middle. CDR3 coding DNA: TGTGCCAGCAGCTTAGCGAAACGTCAGCCCCAGCATTTT. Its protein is CASSLAKRQPQHF.

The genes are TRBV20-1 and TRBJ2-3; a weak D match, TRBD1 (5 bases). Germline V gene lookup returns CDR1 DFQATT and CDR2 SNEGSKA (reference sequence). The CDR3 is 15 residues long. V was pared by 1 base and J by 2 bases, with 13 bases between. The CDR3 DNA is TGCAGTGCTAGAGTAGGGGAAACCGACACAGATACGCAGTATTTT. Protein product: CSARVGETDTDTQYF.

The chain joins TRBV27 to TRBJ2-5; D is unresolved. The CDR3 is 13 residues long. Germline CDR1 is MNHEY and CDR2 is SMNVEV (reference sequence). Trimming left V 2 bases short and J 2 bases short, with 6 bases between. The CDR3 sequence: CASSLAEQETQYF. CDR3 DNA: TGTGCCAGCAGTTTAGCAGAGCAAGAGACCCAGTACTTC.

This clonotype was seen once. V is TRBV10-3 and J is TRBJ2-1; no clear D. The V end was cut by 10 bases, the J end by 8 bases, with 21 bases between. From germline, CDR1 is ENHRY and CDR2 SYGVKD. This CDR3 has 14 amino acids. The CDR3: CATLSDTTADEQFF. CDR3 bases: TGTGCCACCCTGTCGGATACTACGGCCGATGAGCAGTTCTTC.

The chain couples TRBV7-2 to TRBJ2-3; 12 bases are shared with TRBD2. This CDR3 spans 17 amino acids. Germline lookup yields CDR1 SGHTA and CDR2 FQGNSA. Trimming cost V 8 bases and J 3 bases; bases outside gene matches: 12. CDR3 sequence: CASGRRTSGIGTDTQYF. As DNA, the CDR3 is TGTGCCAGCGGCCGGAGGACTAGCGGGATCGGAACAGATACGCAGTATTTT. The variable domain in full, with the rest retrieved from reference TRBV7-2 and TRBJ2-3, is GAGVSQSPSNKVTEKGKDVELRCDPISGHTALYWYRQSLGQGLEFLIYFQGNSAPDKSGLPSDRFSAERTGGSVSTLTIQRTQQEDSAVYLCASGRRTSGIGTDTQYFGPGTRLTVL.

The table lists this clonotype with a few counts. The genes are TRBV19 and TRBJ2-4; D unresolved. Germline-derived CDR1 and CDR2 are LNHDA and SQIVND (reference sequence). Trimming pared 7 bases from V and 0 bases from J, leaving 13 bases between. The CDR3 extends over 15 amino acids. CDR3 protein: CASNSIGLAKNIQYF. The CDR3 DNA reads TGTGCCAGTAATTCCATTGGCTTAGCCAAAAACATTCAGTACTTC.

CDR3 bases: TGTGCCAGCAGCCGACAGGGAGACTACGAGCAGTACTTC. This codes for CASSRQGDYEQYF. This chain joins TRBV14 and TRBJ2-7, with 7 bases matching TRBD1. Germline-derived CDR1 and CDR2 are SGHDN and FVKESK. The CDR3 extends over 13 amino acids. V trimming: 4 bases; J trimming: 3 bases; junction bases outside the gene matches: 3.

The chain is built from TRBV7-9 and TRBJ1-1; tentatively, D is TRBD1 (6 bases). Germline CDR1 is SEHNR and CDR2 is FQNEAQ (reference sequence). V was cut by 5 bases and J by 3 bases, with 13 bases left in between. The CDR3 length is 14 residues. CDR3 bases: TGTGCCAGCAGCCCCAGGGGAGATGACACTGAAGCTTTCTTT. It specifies CASSPRGDDTEAFF.